Listed below are T cell receptor beta chains from one sample, sequenced in a study of T cell changes during pregnancy in multiple sclerosis. Measured with immunoSEQ multiplex PCR; TCRdb has only the in-frame clones, and not every one. The table lists tens of thousands of clones, just over 90% of them singletons. The starting material was CD4+ T cells from peripheral blood mononuclear cells, obtained in the second trimester of pregnancy. All receptors derive from a female donor with multiple sclerosis, enrolled in a pregnancy study. CDR3s leave out the opening cysteine and the closing phenylalanine or tryptophan. Each record gives: J gene, V gene, CDR3 protein.

J gene: TRBJ2-2
V gene: TRBV6-5
CDR3 protein: ASKGHLNTGELF

J gene: TRBJ2-1
V gene: TRBV11-3
CDR3 protein: ASSPPGGTEQF

J gene: TRBJ1-5
V gene: TRBV25-1
CDR3 protein: ASNLQSSNQPQH

J gene: TRBJ2-2
V gene: TRBV2
CDR3 protein: ASSEARGATGELF

J gene: TRBJ1-5
V gene: TRBV30
CDR3 protein: AWSVRGWGAGVVQPQH

J gene: TRBJ2-7
V gene: TRBV28
CDR3 protein: ASSVGAGGIREQY

J gene: TRBJ2-1
V gene: TRBV28
CDR3 protein: ASSPPGLIGTGLRSEQF

J gene: TRBJ2-5
V gene: TRBV10-3
CDR3 protein: AISESYQETQY

J gene: TRBJ1-2
V gene: TRBV6-1
CDR3 protein: ASSEGRVRGYT

J gene: TRBJ2-7
V gene: TRBV4-2
CDR3 protein: ASSQDHLQGDEQY

J gene: TRBJ2-7
V gene: TRBV15
CDR3 protein: ATSSSGEREQY

J gene: TRBJ2-7
V gene: TRBV10-1
CDR3 protein: ASSVRSPPRGDYEQY

J gene: TRBJ1-2
V gene: TRBV4-3
CDR3 protein: ASSPGQTNYGYT

J gene: TRBJ1-4
V gene: TRBV25-1
CDR3 protein: ASSGNRDRGKLF

J gene: TRBJ2-3
V gene: TRBV6-1
CDR3 protein: ASRSGGPSTDTQY

J gene: TRBJ2-3
V gene: TRBV7-2
CDR3 protein: ASSFPSADTQY

J gene: TRBJ2-3
V gene: TRBV20-1
CDR3 protein: STERADTQY

J gene: TRBJ2-4
V gene: TRBV5-5
CDR3 protein: ASSLVPGNIQY

J gene: TRBJ2-3
V gene: TRBV2
CDR3 protein: ASSVLGGASDTQY

J gene: TRBJ2-1
V gene: TRBV4-3
CDR3 protein: ASSQATSGTKSYNEQF

J gene: TRBJ2-7
V gene: TRBV7-2
CDR3 protein: ASSLVGARYEQY

J gene: TRBJ2-5
V gene: TRBV5-1
CDR3 protein: ASSFQGARETQY

J gene: TRBJ2-5
V gene: TRBV10-1
CDR3 protein: ASSERTSGETGGGETQY

J gene: TRBJ2-7
V gene: TRBV6-6
CDR3 protein: ASRHLGGSLEQY

J gene: TRBJ1-5
V gene: TRBV9
CDR3 protein: ASSVTGGEGQPQH

J gene: TRBJ1-2
V gene: TRBV4-1
CDR3 protein: ASSRRQGDNYGYT

J gene: TRBJ2-3
V gene: TRBV6-5
CDR3 protein: ASSYLGQGGDTQY

J gene: TRBJ2-7
V gene: TRBV7-7
CDR3 protein: ASSWGLLAGCPYEQY

J gene: TRBJ2-7
V gene: TRBV2
CDR3 protein: ATQSPSSYEQY